This passage covers 30 T cell receptor beta chains from one sample sequenced in a study of blood T cell repertoires in COVID-19. The assay was immunoSEQ multiplex PCR, and TCRdb's table has in-frame clones only and misses some. The sample has about 230,000 clones; over 70% are singletons. Specimen: peripheral blood. The source of these receptors is a man in his forties or fifties with active or convalescent COVID-19.

The chain links TRBV6-5 to TRBJ2-3; 10 bases fit TRBD1. V lost 4 bases and J lost 4; bases outside the gene matches: 8. Germline V CDR1 and CDR2: MNHEY, SVGAGI. CDR3 size: 16 residues. The chain's CDR3 is CASSSRRQGAPDTQYF. CDR3 DNA: TGTGCCAGCAGTTCCCGGAGACAGGGGGCCCCAGATACGCAGTATTTT.

This sequence joins TRBV4-2 and TRBJ2-1; TRBD2 matches at 10 bases. CDR1 and CDR2 from the germline V gene are LGHNA and YNFKEQ. CDR3 length: 17 amino acids. V lost 0 bases and J lost 5; bases outside the gene matches: 7. The chain's CDR3 is CASSQDGTSGVDNEQFF. CDR3 DNA sequence: TGTGCCAGCAGCCAAGATGGAACTAGCGGGGTGGACAATGAGCAGTTCTTC.

This chain uses TRBV9 with TRBJ1-6; D remains unclear. Germline CDR1 and CDR2: SGDLS and YYNGEE. The CDR3 extends over 14 amino acids. V was pared by 1 base and J by 10 bases, with 12 bases between. Here the CDR3 DNA reads TGTGCCAGCAGCGTATTGGTCGGGGAATCACCCCTCCACTTT. Its translation is CASSVLVGESPLHF.

The rearrangement joins TRBV3-1 (or the pseudogene TRBV3-2) to TRBJ1-6; D is undetermined. Trimming shortened V by 0 bases and J by 8 bases, and 8 bases separated the two germline ends. Germline V gene data show CDR1 as LGHDT and CDR2 as YNNKEL (reference sequence). The CDR3 covers 14 residues. In DNA, the CDR3 is TGTGCCAGCAGCCAAGAGGGGAGCTATTCACCCCTCCACTTT. The encoded protein is CASSQEGSYSPLHF.

The rearrangement uses TRBV10-1 and TRBJ2-1, with TRBD1 identical over 11 bases. The V segment lost 6 bases and the J segment 5 bases; nucleotides outside the gene matches: 3. CDR1 WNHNN and CDR2 SYGVQD come from the germline V gene (reference sequence). The CDR3 is 14 residues long. The CDR3 DNA sequence: TGCGCCAGCAGAGGACAGGGGGCTAACAATGAGCAGTTCTTC. Amino acids: CASRGQGANNEQFF.

The chain has TRBV2 and TRBJ1-1; 8 bases agree with TRBD1. Looked up from germline, CDR1 is SNHLY and CDR2 is FYNNEI. This CDR3 region has 13 residues. V gave up 9 bases and J gave up 4 bases; unmatched junction bases: 7. The CDR3 bases are TGTGCCAGTAGGACAGGGTGGAGCACTGAAGCTTTCTTT. Translated: CASRTGWSTEAFF.

The chain has TRBV9 and TRBJ2-5; 12 bases line up with TRBD2. Germline-derived CDR1 and CDR2 are SGDLS and YYNGEE. The CDR3 runs 14 residues. V dropped 6 bases and J dropped 2; count of bases not matched to a gene: 2. The CDR3 region has the DNA TGTGCCAGCACCCTAGCGGGGGGGCAAGAGACCCAGTACTTC. Protein: CASTLAGGQETQYF.

This clone was counted between two and nine times. This rearrangement joins TRBV11-2 to TRBJ2-3; D is unresolved. V lost 5 bases to trimming and J lost 2 bases, with 17 bases between them. This CDR3 contains 16 residues. Per the germline V gene, CDR1 is SGHAT and CDR2 is FQNNGV. The CDR3 DNA reads TGTGCCAGCAGCACCCATTTCGGTCGAATCACAGATACGCAGTATTTT. It codes for CASSTHFGRITDTQYF.

This clone has only one observation. The V call is TRBV7-6, the J call TRBJ1-3; 7 nucleotides match TRBD1. Trimming removed 5 bases from V and 2 bases from J; junction bases left unmatched: 3. The CDR3 sequence is 14 residues long. Germline lookup yields CDR1 SGHVS and CDR2 FNYEAQ. CDR3 in DNA: TGTGCCAGCAGCACTACAGGGGCTGGAAACACCATATATTTT. Its protein product is CASSTTGAGNTIYF.

The V gene is TRBV27, the J gene TRBJ1-1; the D gene is possibly TRBD1 (6 bases). This CDR3 has 15 amino acids. V lost 5 bases and J 0 bases, leaving 13 bases between the germline ends. CDR1 MNHEY and CDR2 SMNVEV come from the germline V gene (reference sequence). CDR3 in amino acids: CASSTSTGMNTEAFF. The CDR3 DNA sequence: TGTGCCAGCAGTACATCGACAGGAATGAACACTGAAGCTTTCTTT.

Here the CDR3 reads CASSPLAGVPNEQFF. The CDR3 nucleotides read TGTGCCAGCAGCCCCTTAGCGGGAGTTCCCAATGAGCAGTTCTTC. This chain joins TRBV2 and TRBJ2-1; TRBD2 matches at 9 bases. V dropped 6 bases and J dropped 6; count of bases not matched to a gene: 9. There are 15 residues in the CDR3. In germline, CDR1 is SNHLY, CDR2 FYNNEI.

The chain links TRBV6-2 or TRBV6-3 to TRBJ2-7, with a tentative D call TRBD1 (6 bases). V was trimmed by 6 bases and J by 5 bases, leaving 17 bases between them. Germline lookup yields CDR1 MNHEY and CDR2 SVGEGT. This CDR3 has 14 amino acids. The CDR3 nucleotides read TGTGCCAGCAGCTCCCTTGGGGGCGGGCACGAGCAGTACTTC. Translation: CASSSLGGGHEQYF.

The J gene is TRBJ1-1, the V gene TRBV18, with TRBD1 matching over 8 bases. The CDR3 length is 14 residues. CDR1 and CDR2 (germline): KGHSH, LQKENI. Germline trimming cut 5 bases from V and 1 base from J; bases unmatched to any gene: 3. CDR3 bases: TGTGCCAGCTCAGGGACAGGCTGGAACACTGAAGCTTTCTTT. This gives the protein CASSGTGWNTEAFF. Full variable domain (rest looked up from reference TRBV18 and TRBJ1-1): NAGVMQNPRHLVRRRGQEARLRCSPMKGHSHVYWYRQLPEEGLKFMVYLQKENIIDESGMPKERFSAEFPKEGPSILRIQQVVRGDSAAYFCASSGTGWNTEAFFGQGTRLTVV.

The genes are TRBV21-1 and TRBJ2-7; TRBD1, the table's D call, was not compared with the DNA. TRBV21-1 is described as a pseudogene. The CDR3 totals 15 residues. DNA of the CDR3: TGTGCCAGCAGCAAAGGCGGGACAGGGATTTACGAGCAGTACTTC. The encoded protein is CASSKGGTGIYEQYF.

The chain is built from TRBV30 and TRBJ2-1; TRBD2 agrees at 12 bases. This CDR3 spans 15 amino acids. J was trimmed by 7 bases and V by 5 bases; bases with no gene match: 9. In germline, CDR1 is GTSNPN, CDR2 SVGIG (reference sequence). The CDR3 sequence is CAWGTLAGGRNEQFF. The CDR3 DNA reads TGTGCCTGGGGTACCCTAGCGGGGGGGCGGAATGAGCAGTTCTTC.

This clone came up once. The chain combines TRBV18 with TRBJ2-3; weak D call: TRBD2 (5 bases). There are 17 residues in the CDR3. Between the trimmed V and J ends, which lost 3 bases and 4 bases, there was a span of 20 bases. Per the germline V gene, CDR1 is KGHSH and CDR2 is LQKENI. The CDR3 DNA is TGTGCCAGCTCACCGGGTCTAGCAGGACGTTTAGCAGATACGCAGTATTTT. This translates into CASSPGLAGRLADTQYF.

The chain recombines TRBV3-1 (or the pseudogene TRBV3-2) with TRBJ2-3; no clear D. This CDR3 region has 18 residues. V gave up 1 base and J gave up 0 bases, with 17 bases separating them. Germline CDR1 and CDR2: LGHDT and YNNKEL (reference sequence). The CDR3 bases are TGTGCCAGCAGCCAAGTGGCCCTTTTGGTTCGTAGCACAGATACGCAGTATTTT. This sequence encodes CASSQVALLVRSTDTQYF.

This clone came up once. This sequence joins TRBV5-6 and TRBJ1-4; 8 bases match TRBD1. V was pared by 4 bases and J by 10 bases, with 15 bases of the junction left unmatched. Germline V gives CDR1 SGHDT, CDR2 YYEEEE. This CDR3 is built from 16 residues. The CDR3 DNA follows: TGTGCCAGCAGCCCGGGGTCCGGGACAGGTTCAGGAAAACTGTTTTTT. This sequence encodes CASSPGSGTGSGKLFF.

V is TRBV27 and J is TRBJ2-1, with D hard to call. The CDR3 runs to 13 residues. V was cut by 5 bases and J by 3 bases, with 8 bases left in between. From germline, CDR1 is MNHEY and CDR2 SMNVEV (reference sequence). The CDR3 coding sequence is TGTGCCAGCAGTGGCTCTTACTACAATGAGCAGTTCTTC. Protein product: CASSGSYYNEQFF.

This CDR3 reads CASSLSLQGLGTEAFF. As DNA, the CDR3 is TGTGCCAGCAGTCTGTCCCTACAGGGGCTCGGCACTGAAGCTTTCTTT. The V call is TRBV28, the J call TRBJ1-1; the match to TRBD1 covers 7 bases. This CDR3 is built from 16 residues. The germline CDR1 and CDR2 sequences are MDHEN and SYDVKM. Trimming removed 5 bases from V and 4 bases from J; junction bases left unmatched: 13.

The V and J genes are TRBV24-1 and TRBJ1-6; D unresolved. The length of the CDR3 is 13 residues. CDR1 is KGHDR and CDR2 is SFDVKD in the germline V gene. V dropped 4 bases and J dropped 9 bases, with 9 bases sitting between them. CDR3 DNA: TGTGCCACCAGTGACCAAGGAGGTTCACCCCTCCACTTT. It codes for CATSDQGGSPLHF.

This rearrangement joins TRBV29-1 to TRBJ1-2, with D perhaps matching TRBD1 (5 bases). V lost 7 bases and J 3 bases, leaving 18 bases between the germline ends. The CDR3 runs 14 residues. CDR1 and CDR2 (germline): SQVTM, ANQGSEA. Here the CDR3 reads CSETAVPPDYGYTF. CDR3 bases: TGCAGCGAGACAGCTGTACCGCCGGACTATGGCTACACCTTC.

This rearrangement joins TRBV18 to TRBJ2-1, with D possibly being TRBD2 (5 bases). The CDR3 loop spans 12 amino acids. The V and J ends lost 6 bases and 8 bases respectively, with 11 bases between them. Germline V gene lookup returns CDR1 KGHSH and CDR2 LQKENI. The CDR3 coding sequence is TGTGCCAGCTCCCACGAGGGAGATGAGCAGTTCTTC. It specifies CASSHEGDEQFF.

The chain recombines TRBV19 with TRBJ2-1; 8 bases are a match to TRBD2. The CDR3 covers 19 residues. The V gene end was trimmed by 3 bases and the J gene end by 1 base; junction bases not matched to a gene: 14. Germline V CDR1 and CDR2: LNHDA, SQIVND (reference sequence). This chain's CDR3 is CASSMPREAGAGSYNEQFF. The CDR3 coding sequence is TGTGCCAGTAGTATGCCCCGGGAAGCGGGGGCAGGTTCCTACAATGAGCAGTTCTTC.

The rearrangement joins TRBV7-9 to TRBJ2-3, with 10 bases fitting TRBD2. This CDR3 is 17 amino acids long. With V trimmed by 4 bases and J by 3 bases, 10 bases remained unmatched. CDR1 and CDR2 (germline): SEHNR, FQNEAQ (reference sequence). The CDR3 sequence is CASSSLISGRGTDTQYF. The CDR3 nucleotides are TGTGCCAGCAGCTCATTAATAAGCGGGAGGGGGACAGATACGCAGTATTTT.

The J gene is TRBJ1-1, the V gene TRBV5-1; 10 positions agree with TRBD1. Germline CDR1 reads SGHRS; CDR2 reads YFSETQ. The V gene end was trimmed by 4 bases and the J gene end by 2 bases; junction bases not matched to a gene: 5. This CDR3 is 15 amino acids long. DNA for the CDR3: TGCGCCAGCAGCCCGGGACAGGGGAAAAACACTGAAGCTTTCTTT. It yields the protein CASSPGQGKNTEAFF.

This chain connects TRBV13 to TRBJ2-7, with 10 bases aligning to TRBD1. V gave up 5 bases and J gave up 6 bases; unmatched junction bases: 10. The germline CDR1 and CDR2 sequences are PRHDT and FYEKMQ (reference sequence). This CDR3 comprises 15 residues. CDR3 sequence: CASSRHRDRGPEQYF. CDR3 nucleotides: TGTGCCAGCAGCAGACACCGGGACAGGGGTCCCGAGCAGTACTTC.

This sequence joins TRBV5-6 and TRBJ2-1, with D maybe TRBD1 (6 bases). Germline values: CDR1 SGHDT, CDR2 YYEEEE. There are 12 residues in the CDR3. The V and J ends lost 1 base and 10 bases respectively, with 9 bases between them. The CDR3 sequence: CASSLQGYEQFF. The CDR3 nucleotides read TGTGCCAGCAGCTTGCAGGGGTACGAGCAGTTCTTC.

In this sample, this clone turned up a few times. The J gene is TRBJ2-7, the V gene TRBV7-2; a possible D gene is TRBD2 (6 bases). CDR1 SGHTA and CDR2 FQGNSA come from the germline V gene. The CDR3 has 14 residues. Between the trimmed V and J ends, which lost 5 bases and 1 base, there was a span of 12 bases. CDR3 sequence: CASSRLAGSYEQYF. The DNA for the CDR3 is TGTGCCAGCAGCCGTCTGGCGGGGTCCTACGAGCAGTACTTC.

The chain links TRBV7-2 to TRBJ1-4; no reliable D call. Trimming shortened V by 0 bases and J by 7 bases, and 12 bases separated the two germline ends. Germline CDR1 is SGHTA and CDR2 is FQGNSA. The CDR3 totals 15 residues. The CDR3 region has the DNA TGTGCCAGCAGCTTAGCGTCAGGCTTCGGTGAAAAACTGTTTTTT. This encodes CASSLASGFGEKLFF.